One sample yielded the 5 T cell receptor beta chains listed below, sequenced in a study of T-cell reconstitution after alpha-beta-depleted transplantation in children. Unique molecular identifiers were used to barcode this TCRbeta library. In TCRdb, the PCR reads were re-called with MiXCR into one record per CDR3 protein. The profile shows around 230,000 distinct CDR3 sequences, roughly 18% of them singletons. Sequences were derived from PBMCs, mostly from graft donor cells, sampled 360 days after TCRalphabeta/CD19-depleted stem cell transplant. Receptor source: a male patient aged 2 to 9 who had a stem cell transplant for acute lymphoblastic leukemia, so the T cells may come from the graft donor.

The CDR3 DNA sequence: TGTGCCAGCAGCTTATCCGGGACTAGCGGATACGAGCAGTACTTC. Translated, it gives CASSLSGTSGYEQYF. The chain employs TRBV7-2 and TRBJ2-7; 11 nucleotides match TRBD2. Germline assignment: CDR1 SGHTA and CDR2 FQGNSA. V gave up 2 bases and J gave up 4 bases; unmatched junction bases: 4. There are 15 residues in the CDR3.

This clonotype appeared a few times. This chain joins TRBV7-9 and TRBJ1-2; possibly TRBD1 for D (5 bases). Germline V gives CDR1 SEHNR, CDR2 FQNEAQ (reference sequence). CDR3 size: 13 residues. The germline V and J ends were trimmed by 4 bases and 6 bases, with 12 bases remaining between them. CDR3 protein: CASSSQGNHGYTF. CDR3 coding DNA: TGTGCCAGCAGCTCGCAGGGAAATCATGGCTACACCTTC.

The chain joins TRBV10-3 to TRBJ2-2; TRBD2 matches at 7 bases. The CDR3 loop spans 15 amino acids. V lost 3 bases and J lost 4; bases outside the gene matches: 5. Germline assignment: CDR1 ENHRY and CDR2 SYGVKD. The DNA of the CDR3 is TGTGCCATCAGTGATCGGGGGGTGCTCACCGGGGAGCTGTTTTTT. Translating gives CAISDRGVLTGELFF.

V is TRBV27 and J is TRBJ2-7, with a weak D call TRBD2 (6 bases). The CDR3 extends over 14 amino acids. CDR1 is MNHEY and CDR2 is SMNVEV in the germline V gene (reference sequence). The V and J ends lost 0 bases and 5 bases respectively, with 11 bases between them. The CDR3 region is CASSLSGGWDEQYF. As DNA, the CDR3 is TGTGCCAGCAGTTTATCGGGGGGTTGGGACGAGCAGTACTTC.

A few counts support this clonotype. The chain uses TRBV7-2 and TRBJ2-1; D possibly uses TRBD1 or TRBD2 (5 bases each). The CDR3 has 17 amino acids. V lost 3 bases and J 4 bases, leaving 19 bases between the germline ends. The germline gives CDR1 SGHTA, CDR2 FQGNSA. The CDR3 DNA sequence: TGTGCCAGCAGCTTTAGTTGGCCCGGGACCAGTTACAATGAGCAGTTCTTC. Its protein product is CASSFSWPGTSYNEQFF.